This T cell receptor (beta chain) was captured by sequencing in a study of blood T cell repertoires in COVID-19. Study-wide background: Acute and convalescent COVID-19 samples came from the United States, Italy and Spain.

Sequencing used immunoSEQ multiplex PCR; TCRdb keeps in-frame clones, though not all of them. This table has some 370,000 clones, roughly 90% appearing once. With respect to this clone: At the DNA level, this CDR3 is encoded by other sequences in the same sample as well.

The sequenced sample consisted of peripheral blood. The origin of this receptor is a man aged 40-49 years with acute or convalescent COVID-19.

CDR3 nucleotide sequence: TGCGCCAGCAGCTCTACCTACGAGCAGTACTTC. It encodes CASSSTYEQYF. V is TRBV5-1 and J is TRBJ2-7; unclear D gene. Germline values: CDR1 SGHRS, CDR2 YFSETQ. With 3 bases removed from V and 2 bases from J, the gap between germline ends came to 3 bases. This CDR3 spans 11 amino acids.